This T cell receptor (beta chain) was recovered during a study of T cell responses to AZD1222 COVID-19 vaccine. V lost 5 bases and J lost 6; bases outside the gene matches: 8. The CDR3 has 15 amino acids. From germline, CDR1 is SGHTA and CDR2 FQGNSA. Overall study results and limits: Nearly half of unique spike-specific TCRs reportedly avoided B.1.351 and B.1.1.7 mutated regions.

The protocol was immunoSEQ multiplex PCR, while the TCRdb copy is restricted to in-frame clones and leaves out a portion. The data show over 150,000 clones, with about nine tenths seen just once and 5% to 7% held by the top ten. To note about this clone: What it binds is not known.

This TCR derives from an adult in good health. The chain couples TRBV7-2 to TRBJ2-7; 12 bases are shared with TRBD1. The specimen comprised peripheral blood, sampled on day 0 of AZD1222 vaccination. The CDR3 nucleotides read TGTGCCAGCAGCCCTGAAAGGGACAGGGGGCCCGAGCAGTACTTC. The encoded protein is CASSPERDRGPEQYF.